The rows below give T cell receptor beta chains drawn from one sample of a study of cytomegalovirus exposure and HLA in healthy donors. Produced via immunoSEQ multiplex PCR; TCRdb's table is partial and in-frame only. This sample yields more than 85,000 clones, of which 80% to 85% are seen a single time; around 2.9% belongs to the top ten. Material: PBMCs. The receptors here all came from an older woman in good health and CMV-seropositive. Each CDR3 is given with its conserved first and last residue.

TRBJ1-2 TRBV7-9 CASSPIGRGQGYTF
TRBJ2-3 TRBV7-6 CASSLSSGTDTQYF
TRBJ1-2 TRBV6-1 CASSPRQGYGYTF
TRBJ2-5 TRBV5-1 CASSLSLAQETQYF
TRBJ2-2 TRBV11-2 CASSSTSGRGELFF
TRBJ2-3 TRBV7-3 CASSLGPSGTTDTQYF
TRBJ2-1 TRBV19 CASSIGLLAGPYNEQFF
TRBJ2-1 TRBV7-8 CASSRRTGVNEQFF
TRBJ2-2 TRBV10-1 CASSVSSGRTGELFF
TRBJ2-3 TRBV27 CASSSLIMDTQYF
TRBJ1-2 TRBV29-1 CSVVLRGSNYGYTF
TRBJ2-2 TRBV9 CASSVLGGRINTGELFF
TRBJ1-2 TRBV9 CASSPNRVGGYGYTF
TRBJ2-7 TRBV10-1 CASSENRLYEQYF
TRBJ2-3 TRBV28 CASSTATSIDTQYF
TRBJ2-2 TRBV5-1 CASSLDQGDTGELFF
TRBJ2-3 TRBV18 CASSPSTASTDTQYF
TRBJ2-5 TRBV30 CAWSDGVLLWTQYF
TRBJ2-7 TRBV28 CASSLRGFSYEQYF
TRBJ2-1 TRBV7-8 CASSLFRTGLNEQFF
TRBJ2-2 TRBV29-1 CSVAGTSGSGAPLAGELFF
TRBJ2-2 TRBV11-3 CASSPNTGELFF
TRBJ2-5 TRBV7-2 CASSSGTSWETQYF
TRBJ1-6 TRBV6-5 CASMTGQGGGSPLHF
TRBJ2-3 TRBV9 CASSPSWREGRGDTQYF
TRBJ2-7 TRBV28 CASSLLAPRMDEQYF
TRBJ2-4 TRBV29-1 CSVTGQPASDIQYF
TRBJ1-2 TRBV2 CASSEGRRQPTGYTF
TRBJ1-1 TRBV7-3 CASSPQRVEAFF
TRBJ2-3 TRBV5-1 CASSLGVASGSTDTQYF
TRBJ1-2 TRBV6-1 CASRGTGDDGYTF
TRBJ2-1 TRBV5-8 CASSLVVTSGTRDEQFF
TRBJ2-7 TRBV25-1 CASSPWTSGITEQYF
TRBJ2-2 TRBV9 CASSVDEVELFF
TRBJ1-6 TRBV6-6 CASSASGTAWSPLHF
TRBJ2-7 TRBV18 CASSGAVAYEQYF
TRBJ2-1 TRBV15 CATSTTAGTSGRVDNEQFF
TRBJ1-1 TRBV2 CASSDLVQGYTEAFF
TRBJ2-5 TRBV30 CAWREYGETQYF
TRBJ2-1 TRBV9 CASSGRGRNVYNEQFF
TRBJ2-3 TRBV28 CASSYGTGGTDTQYF
TRBJ1-2 TRBV19 CASKEGTGVNYGYTF
TRBJ2-1 TRBV4-1 CASSQEGRGRRKFF
- TRBV28 CASSPLYEQYF
TRBJ1-1 TRBV28 CASSVRTGGRERAFF
TRBJ2-1 TRBV10-1 CASSESGGGFNNEQFF
TRBJ2-1 TRBV11-2 CASSGSGLGLAYNEQFF
TRBJ2-4 TRBV7-2 CASSLGGGDIQYF
TRBJ2-7 TRBV2 CASSEEVLTVYEQYF
TRBJ2-5 TRBV18 CASSPTGGRETQYF
TRBJ2-7 TRBV25-1 CASSEPGTSYEQYF
TRBJ1-2 TRBV28 CASSLFGGAGYTF
TRBJ1-2 TRBV28 CATEGINYGYTF
TRBJ2-3 TRBV7-9 CASSRESGRTDTQYF
TRBJ2-3 TRBV11-2 CASSLTGGSADTQYF
TRBJ2-1 TRBV20-1 CSARDRIRQFF